A selection of T cell receptor beta chains follows, all from one sample in a study of human T cells and chemical hapten exposure. Using its own MiXCR run on the RACE reads, TCRdb lists one record per CDR3 protein. This table holds 30,000 or so distinct CDR3 sequences, over 7% found once. Sequenced material: whole blood. The receptors were sampled from a human donor in good health. Some clones in this sample may be carry-over from other donors' samples. Each CDR3 is given with its conserved first and last residue. The order of the fields is V gene, J gene, D gene, clone size, CDR3 protein, CDR3 DNA. The D gene is left open where the match is weak. Size tells how often a clone was seen (once, few, many) or the class of an expanded clone, and some rows leave it out.

V: TRBV5-1
J: TRBJ2-1
D: TRBD2
size: few
CDR3: CASSHTSGSLNEQFF
DNA: TGCGCCAGCAGCCATACTAGCGGGAGTTTAAATGAGCAGTTCTTC

V: TRBV20-1
J: TRBJ2-2
D: NA
size: NA
CDR3: CSARGLGGTGELFF
DNA: TGCAGTGCTAGAGGCCTCGGGGGCACCGGGGAGCTGTTTTTT

V: TRBV12-3/TRBV12-4
J: TRBJ1-2
D: NA
size: NA
CDR3: CASSQTGRYGYTF
DNA: TGTGCCAGCAGCCAAACAGGGCGGTATGGCTACACCTTC

V: TRBV18
J: TRBJ1-6
D: TRBD1
size: NA
CDR3: CASSPLPNRGINNSPLHF
DNA: TGTGCCAGCTCACCACTACCGAACAGGGGGATAAATAATTCACCCCTCCACTTT

V: TRBV20-1
J: TRBJ2-7
D: TRBD2
size: NA
CDR3: CSAETSGPYEQYF
DNA: TGCAGTGCCGAGACTAGCGGCCCCTACGAGCAGTACTTC

V: TRBV5-6
J: TRBJ1-3
D: NA
size: NA
CDR3: CASSSPISGNTIYF
DNA: TGTGCCAGCAGCTCCCCGATCTCTGGAAACACCATATATTTT

V: TRBV10-3
J: TRBJ2-3
D: NA
size: many
CDR3: CAISDGETRGYADTQYF
DNA: TGTGCCATCAGTGACGGTGAGACTAGGGGGTACGCCGATACGCAGTATTTT

V: TRBV5-4
J: TRBJ2-3
D: NA
size: NA
CDR3: CASSLKDTQYF
DNA: TGTGCCAGCAGCTTGAAAGATACGCAGTATTTT

V: TRBV12-3/TRBV12-4
J: TRBJ2-5
D: TRBD1
size: few
CDR3: CASRLGQGVKETQYF
DNA: TGTGCCAGCAGGTTGGGACAGGGGGTAAAAGAGACCCAGTACTTC

V: TRBV12-3/TRBV12-4
J: TRBJ1-2
D: NA
size: many
CDR3: CASSLEGRGRFYGYTF
DNA: TGTGCCAGCAGTTTAGAGGGCAGGGGTCGGTTCTATGGCTACACCTTC

V: TRBV11-2
J: TRBJ2-3
D: NA
size: many
CDR3: CASSLGTFLTDTQYF
DNA: TGTGCCAGCAGCTTAGGGACGTTTCTCACAGATACGCAGTATTTT

V: TRBV29-1
J: TRBJ2-1
D: TRBD1
size: many
CDR3: CSATGDRESNEQFF
DNA: TGCAGCGCCACCGGGGACAGGGAATCCAATGAGCAGTTCTTC

V: TRBV7-8
J: TRBJ2-5
D: NA
size: NA
CDR3: CASSITTGRAQETQYF
DNA: TGTGCCAGCAGCATTACGACAGGCCGCGCGCAAGAGACCCAGTACTTC

V: TRBV28
J: TRBJ2-7
D: NA
size: few
CDR3: CASSRGPRQYF
DNA: TGTGCCAGCAGTCGTGGCCCCAGGCAGTACTTC

V: TRBV6-5
J: TRBJ1-4
D: TRBD1
size: few
CDR3: CASKPEGGQGREKLFF
DNA: TGTGCCAGCAAACCCGAGGGGGGACAGGGAAGGGAAAAACTGTTTTTT

V: TRBV20-1
J: TRBJ2-6
D: NA
size: NA
CDR3: CSARTLGGTRRSGANVLTF
DNA: TGCAGTGCTAGAACCCTGGGTGGAACTAGACGGTCTGGGGCCAACGTCCTGACTTTC

V: TRBV5-1
J: TRBJ2-7
D: TRBD1
size: NA
CDR3: CASSYGQGPYEQYF
DNA: TGCGCCAGCAGCTACGGACAGGGACCCTACGAGCAGTACTTC

V: TRBV5-1
J: TRBJ2-5
D: NA
size: many
CDR3: CASSLGQGNQETQYF
DNA: TGCGCCAGCAGCTTGGGGCAGGGAAACCAAGAGACCCAGTACTTC

V: TRBV2
J: TRBJ1-5
D: NA
size: few
CDR3: CASSEQNQPQHF
DNA: TGTGCCAGCAGTGAACAAAATCAGCCCCAGCATTTT

V: TRBV6-1
J: TRBJ2-7
D: NA
size: many
CDR3: CASSEAESSYEQYF
DNA: TGTGCCAGCAGTGAAGCGGAGAGCTCCTACGAGCAGTACTTC

V: TRBV20-1
J: TRBJ2-7
D: NA
size: few
CDR3: CSARGPYEQYF
DNA: TGCAGTGCTAGAGGTCCCTACGAGCAGTACTTC

V: TRBV7-2
J: TRBJ2-2
D: NA
size: many
CDR3: CASSKQATSNTGELFF
DNA: TGTGCCAGCAGTAAGCAGGCCACAAGTAACACCGGGGAGCTGTTTTTT

V: TRBV29-1
J: TRBJ2-5
D: NA
size: NA
CDR3: CSVEPPGAFQETQYF
DNA: TGCAGCGTTGAACCTCCAGGGGCCTTTCAAGAGACCCAGTACTTC

V: TRBV7-2
J: TRBJ1-5
D: NA
size: many
CDR3: CASSLTSSNQPQHF
DNA: TGTGCCAGCAGCTTAACCAGCAGCAATCAGCCCCAGCATTTT

V: TRBV3-1
J: TRBJ2-1
D: TRBD2
size: many
CDR3: CASSQRLARPDEQFF
DNA: TGTGCCAGCAGCCAAAGACTAGCCCGGCCGGATGAGCAGTTCTTC